A selection of T cell receptor beta chains follows, all from one sample in a study of blood T cell repertoires in COVID-19. Libraries were prepared by immunoSEQ multiplex PCR; TCRdb keeps only in-frame clonotypes and omits some of them. In the table there are 200,000 to 300,000 clones, 80% to 85% of which are singletons. The sample was peripheral blood. The receptors derive from a man in his 60s with acute or convalescent COVID-19. CDR3s include the opening cysteine and the closing phenylalanine or tryptophan. The D gene is left open where the match is weak. Clone size is shown for a subset of rows, as once, few, many or a class of expanded clone.

size	V	J	D	DNA	CDR3
few	TRBV3-1/TRBV3-2	TRBJ2-7	TRBD2	TGTGCCAGCAGCCCCCCGGGACTAGCGGTTATTGAGCAGTACTTC	CASSPPGLAVIEQYF
NA	TRBV6-2/TRBV6-3	TRBJ2-7	TRBD2	TGTGCCAGCAGTTACTCGTCCCCTAGCGGGAGGTGGTACGAGCAGTACTTC	CASSYSSPSGRWYEQYF
NA	TRBV4-1	TRBJ2-7	NA	TGCGCCAGCAGCCAAGACCCCAATTCCTACGAGCAGTACTTC	CASSQDPNSYEQYF
NA	TRBV7-9	TRBJ1-6	NA	TGTGCCAGCAGCTTAGGAGGCGGGGATAATTCACCCCTCCACTTT	CASSLGGGDNSPLHF
few	TRBV10-1	TRBJ1-6	NA	TGCGCCAGCAGTGTCAGGGCCGGCGGACCCCTCCACTTT	CASSVRAGGPLHF
NA	TRBV19	TRBJ1-5	TRBD1	TGTGCCAGTAGTCCGTCCGGGACAGCCTTTTATAGCAATCAGCCCCAGCATTTT	CASSPSGTAFYSNQPQHF
NA	TRBV9	TRBJ1-1	NA	TGTGCCAGCAGCGTAAACTACGCGAACACTGAAGCTTTCTTT	CASSVNYANTEAFF
once	TRBV6-5	TRBJ1-5	TRBD1	TGTGCCAGCTTAGGGGGCTTCCCCAATCAGCCCCAGCATTTT	CASLGGFPNQPQHF
NA	TRBV19	TRBJ2-7	TRBD2	TGTGCCAGTACCTCTGCCGGGACTAGCGGGCACGGCGAGCAGTACTTC	CASTSAGTSGHGEQYF
NA	TRBV3-1/TRBV3-2	TRBJ1-2	NA	TGTGCCAGCAGCCAGAATCAGCAGGGCGCCTATGGCTACACCTTC	CASSQNQQGAYGYTF
NA	TRBV25-1	TRBJ1-5	NA	TGTGCCAGCAGTACATCATCGGGGCCCCAGCATTTT	CASSTSSGPQHF
once	TRBV5-5	TRBJ1-4	TRBD1	TGTGCCAGCAGCTTGGGAACGGGACAGGGGGCTATTAATGAAAAACTGTTTTTT	CASSLGTGQGAINEKLFF
NA	TRBV6-4	TRBJ1-1	TRBD1	TGTGCCAGCAGGCGGGACAGGGCGGGTTTCGGTGAAGCTTTCTTT	CASRRDRAGFGEAFF
once	TRBV6-5	TRBJ2-3	NA	TGTGCCTCAAGGAGGGGTACAGATACGCAGTATTTT	CASRRGTDTQYF
NA	TRBV9	TRBJ1-2	TRBD1	TGTGCCAGCAGCGCCGACAGGGACTATGGCTACACCTTC	CASSADRDYGYTF
once	TRBV18	TRBJ1-5	TRBD1	TGTGCCAGCTCCCCCGGACAGGGGAATGGGCAGCCCCAGCATTTT	CASSPGQGNGQPQHF
NA	TRBV4-1	TRBJ2-4	TRBD2	TGCGCCAGCAGCCAAGAGAGTTGGACTAGCGGGGGGGTATCCAAAAACATTCAGTACTTC	CASSQESWTSGGVSKNIQYF
NA	TRBV7-9	TRBJ1-4	NA	TGTGCCAGCAGCCCACAGGGTGAAAAACTGTTTTTT	CASSPQGEKLFF
NA	TRBV28	TRBJ1-1	NA	TGTGCCAGCAGTGTAGGACACTTGAACACTGAAGCTTTCTTT	CASSVGHLNTEAFF
NA	TRBV7-3	TRBJ2-1	TRBD2	TGTGCCAGCAGCCCGGGACTAGCCAGCAATGAGCAGTTCTTC	CASSPGLASNEQFF